The 25 T cell receptor beta chains in this list originate from one sample, sequenced in a study of cytomegalovirus exposure and HLA in healthy donors. Primers included in the PCR were 60 Vbeta and 13 Jbeta primers. This table comes from immunoSEQ multiplex PCR, and its TCRdb copy is limited to in-frame clones, with some not included. The table shows around 140,000 clones, with approximately 82% occurring only once. The specimen sequenced was PBMCs. These receptors were obtained from a woman aged 60 to 75 in good health and CMV-seropositive.

The J gene is TRBJ1-2, the V gene TRBV29-1, with 10 bases identical to TRBD1. V gave up 8 bases and J gave up 1 base; unmatched junction bases: 10. The CDR3 sequence is 15 residues long. Germline CDR1 reads SQVTM; CDR2 reads ANQGSEA. CDR3 sequence: CSFFTGTGDNYGYTF. DNA for the CDR3: TGCAGCTTTTTCACCGGGACAGGGGATAACTATGGCTACACCTTC. The complete variable domain, with remaining parts taken from reference TRBV29-1 and TRBJ1-2, reads SAVISQKPSRDICQRGTSLTIQCQVDSQVTMMFWYRQQPGQSLTLIATANQGSEATYESGFVIDKFPISRPNLTFSTLTVSNMSPEDSSIYLCSFFTGTGDNYGYTFGSGTRLTVV.

This clone has more than one count but fewer than ten. The chain is built from TRBV6-5 and TRBJ1-1; D call uncertain. Germline-derived CDR1 and CDR2 are MNHEY and SVGAGI. The length of the CDR3 is 14 residues. Trimming removed 2 bases at V and 1 base at J, with 8 bases between. This CDR3 is CASSYTAGNTEAFF. The DNA for the CDR3 is TGTGCCAGCAGTTACACGGCGGGGAACACTGAAGCTTTCTTT.

This chain connects TRBV10-3 to TRBJ2-7; 11 bases line up with TRBD2. Germline trimming cut 6 bases from V and 5 bases from J; bases unmatched to any gene: 9. CDR1 ENHRY and CDR2 SYGVKD come from the germline V gene. The length of the CDR3 is 15 residues. CDR3 in amino acids: CAISPTSGRDNEQYF. In DNA, the CDR3 is TGTGCCATCAGCCCTACTAGCGGGAGAGATAACGAGCAGTACTTC.

In its sample, this clone was seen a few times. This sequence joins TRBV4-2 and TRBJ2-2; possibly TRBD1 for D (5 bases). The CDR3 runs 14 residues. Germline values: CDR1 LGHNA, CDR2 YNFKEQ. Trimming shortened V by 0 bases and J by 5 bases, and 7 bases separated the two germline ends. The CDR3 sequence: CASSQDPGTGELFF. The CDR3 nucleotides are TGTGCCAGCAGCCAAGATCCAGGGACCGGGGAGCTGTTTTTT.

The chain combines TRBV7-8 with TRBJ2-5, with TRBD2 matching over 8 bases. CDR3 length: 13 amino acids. With 4 bases clipped from V and 8 bases from J, the junction kept 6 bases outside the gene matches. CDR1 is SGHVS and CDR2 is FQNEAQ in the germline V gene. The CDR3 spells CASSSGLGGTQYF. The CDR3 DNA reads TGTGCCAGCAGCTCGGGACTAGGAGGAACCCAGTACTTC.

The rearrangement joins TRBV10-3 to TRBJ2-1; D is uncertain. Germline CDR1 is ENHRY and CDR2 is SYGVKD. This CDR3 contains 14 residues. V was pared by 0 bases and J by 2 bases, with 5 bases between. CDR3 bases: TGTGCCATCAGTGAGTCGGCAGCCTACAATGAGCAGTTCTTC. It codes for CAISESAAYNEQFF.

CDR3 region: CASSPRNRGHTEAFF. Written as DNA, the CDR3 is TGTGCCAGTAGTCCCCGGAACAGGGGGCACACTGAAGCTTTCTTT. The chain employs TRBV19 and TRBJ1-1; 9 nucleotides agree with TRBD1. The CDR3 sequence is 15 residues long. V lost 5 bases, J lost 3 bases, and 7 bases stayed unmatched. Germline values: CDR1 LNHDA, CDR2 SQIVND (reference sequence).

The V call is TRBV5-1, the J call TRBJ2-5, with D possibly TRBD1 on 5 matching bases. The J call could be wrong; TRBJ2-7 is a better fit for the DNA end. Germline V gene sequence: CDR1 SGHRS, CDR2 YFSETQ. This CDR3 is built from 14 residues. The CDR3 DNA reads TGCGCCAGCAGCTTGCTCGACAGTTCCTACGAGCAGTACTTC. Its translation is CASSLLDSSYEQYF.

The rearrangement links TRBV11-2 to TRBJ2-3; D might be TRBD2 (5 bases). CDR3 length: 15 amino acids. V was shortened by 1 base and J by 0 bases, with 8 bases between the two germline ends. The germline gives CDR1 SGHAT, CDR2 FQNNGV. Here the CDR3 DNA reads TGTGCCAGCAGCTTAGTGGGAGTAAGCACAGATACGCAGTATTTT. Amino acids: CASSLVGVSTDTQYF.

V gene TRBV7-9 combines with J gene TRBJ1-1; D perhaps matches TRBD1 (5 bases). CDR3 length: 15 amino acids. V shed 5 bases and J shed 1 base, with 14 bases lying between them. The germline V gene has CDR1 SEHNR and CDR2 FQNEAQ (reference sequence). This CDR3 reads CASSPGGAANTEAFF. CDR3 DNA: TGTGCCAGCAGCCCGGGTGGGGCGGCGAACACTGAAGCTTTCTTT.

V usage is TRBV27 and J usage is TRBJ1-3, with D perhaps matching TRBD1 (6 bases). Trimming pared 5 bases from V and 0 bases from J, leaving 20 bases between. Germline CDR1 reads MNHEY; CDR2 reads SMNVEV (reference sequence). The CDR3 has 18 amino acids. CDR3 DNA sequence: TGTGCCAGCAGTCCCGGCCCAGGGGCCATGAGCTCTGGAAACACCATATATTTT. This sequence encodes CASSPGPGAMSSGNTIYF.

The chain uses TRBV6-1 and TRBJ1-4; no definite D call. In germline, CDR1 is MNHNS, CDR2 SASEGT. Trimming shortened V by 5 bases and J by 7 bases, and 5 bases separated the two germline ends. CDR3 length: 11 residues. The CDR3 nucleotides are TGTGCCAGCAGTTACGGTGAAAAACTGTTTTTT. The encoded protein is CASSYGEKLFF.

This chain links TRBV30 with TRBJ2-1; TRBD2 matches at 9 bases. The V gene's germline CDR1 is GTSNPN and CDR2 SVGIG (reference sequence). The ends lost 4 bases at V and 4 bases at J; junction bases unmatched: 8. CDR3 length: 15 residues. The CDR3 loop is CAWTPVSGRYNEQFF. In DNA, the CDR3 is TGTGCCTGGACCCCCGTCAGCGGGAGGTACAATGAGCAGTTCTTC.

V gene TRBV7-2 combines with J gene TRBJ1-2, with TRBD1 as a possible D gene (6 bases). CDR3 size: 16 residues. The germline CDR1 and CDR2 sequences are SGHTA and FQGNSA. The V gene lost 1 base and the J gene lost 4 bases, with 16 bases spanning the gap. This CDR3 reads CASSLVGTQGVYGYTF. The CDR3 DNA sequence: TGTGCCAGCAGCTTAGTCGGCACACAGGGAGTCTATGGCTACACCTTC.

The V call is TRBV29-1, the J call TRBJ1-4; possible D gene TRBD1, 6 bases. The CDR3 runs to 13 residues. With 1 base removed from V and 7 bases from J, the gap between germline ends came to 10 bases. Germline V gene lookup returns CDR1 SQVTM and CDR2 ANQGSEA. The CDR3 nucleotides read TGCAGCGTTGAAGGGGGGCAGGGTGAAAAACTGTTTTTT. It yields the protein CSVEGGQGEKLFF.

The rearrangement uses TRBV6-5 and TRBJ2-5, with D tentatively TRBD2 (6 bases). The assigned J gene may be wrong: the sequence end matches TRBJ2-7 better. The CDR3 is 14 residues long. CDR1 MNHEY and CDR2 SVGAGI come from the germline V gene. In DNA, the CDR3 is TGTGCCAGCGCTGGGTTAGCGGCCTACTACGAGCAGTACTTC. It specifies CASAGLAAYYEQYF.

In this sample, this clone turned up once. The V gene is TRBV7-9, the J gene TRBJ2-2, with TRBD2 identical over 9 bases. The germline V gene has CDR1 SEHNR and CDR2 FQNEAQ (reference sequence). Losses at the gene ends were 5 bases for V and 2 bases for J; bases not matched to a gene: 6. The CDR3 totals 16 residues. The CDR3: CASSPRLAANTGELFF. CDR3 DNA: TGTGCCAGCAGCCCGCGACTAGCGGCCAACACCGGGGAGCTGTTTTTT.

The chain is built from TRBV5-5 and TRBJ2-1; 7 positions agree with TRBD2. Germline lookup yields CDR1 SGHKS and CDR2 YYEKEE (reference sequence). There are 15 residues in the CDR3. J lost 3 bases, V lost 4 bases, and 7 bases had no gene match. The CDR3 spells CASSLTGTNYNEQFF. The CDR3 DNA follows: TGTGCCAGCAGCCTTACCGGGACTAACTACAATGAGCAGTTCTTC.

The V gene is TRBV7-2, the J gene TRBJ2-3, with 7 bases lining up with TRBD2. The junction had 12 bases not matched to a gene; V was cut back by 5 bases and J by 1 base. CDR1 SGHTA and CDR2 FQGNSA come from the germline V gene. The CDR3 length is 17 residues. The DNA of the CDR3 is TGTGCCAGCAGCCCCCATGCGGGAGCGGGGCGCACAGATACGCAGTATTTT. Its translation: CASSPHAGAGRTDTQYF.

The gene calls are TRBV7-2 and TRBJ1-3; TRBD1 matches 7 bases. The germline V gene encodes CDR1 SGHTA and CDR2 FQGNSA. Losses at the gene ends were 5 bases for V and 4 bases for J; bases not matched to a gene: 11. The CDR3 sequence is 16 residues long. This chain's CDR3 is CASSIQGQAGGNTIYF. The CDR3 coding sequence is TGTGCCAGCAGCATACAAGGACAGGCCGGCGGAAACACCATATATTTT.

The genes are TRBV27 and TRBJ2-5, with 10 bases identical to TRBD1. The assigned J gene may be wrong: the sequence end matches TRBJ2-7 better. The germline V gene has CDR1 MNHEY and CDR2 SMNVEV (reference sequence). The CDR3 length is 13 residues. The chain's CDR3 is CASRWTGGYEQYF. CDR3 DNA sequence: TGTGCCAGCAGATGGACAGGGGGCTACGAGCAGTACTTC.

The chain links TRBV30 to TRBJ2-1, with TRBD1 identical over 8 bases. The CDR3 loop spans 14 amino acids. Germline CDR1 reads GTSNPN; CDR2 reads SVGIG (reference sequence). The J segment lost 7 bases and the V segment lost 4 bases, leaving 9 bases of the junction unmatched. In nucleotides, the CDR3 is TGTGCCTGGACCCAGGGGGCTTTTGGGAATGAGCAGTTCTTC. This codes for CAWTQGAFGNEQFF.

The CDR3, as DNA: TGTGCCAGCAGCCCCTTCAATCAGCCCCAGCATTTT. Encoded protein: CASSPFNQPQHF. The V call is TRBV7-2, the J call TRBJ1-5, with no clear D. Trimming left V 5 bases short and J 3 bases short, with 5 bases between. There are 12 residues in the CDR3. Germline V gives CDR1 SGHTA, CDR2 FQGNSA.

This clone was counted a few times. This chain joins TRBV6-5 and TRBJ1-3, with TRBD1 matching over 7 bases. Germline V lookup: CDR1 MNHEY, CDR2 SVGAGI. V gave up 6 bases and J gave up 0 bases; unmatched junction bases: 5. The CDR3 is 15 amino acids. The CDR3 reads CASRSGQSSGNTIYF. CDR3 coding DNA: TGTGCCAGCAGATCGGGACAGAGCTCTGGAAACACCATATATTTT.

This clone showed up just a few times. The chain carries TRBV10-2 and TRBJ1-4, with 8 positions matching TRBD1. The CDR3 length is 14 residues. Trimming removed 6 bases from V and 7 bases from J; junction bases left unmatched: 7. Germline loops: CDR1 WSHSY, CDR2 SAAADI. Here the CDR3 reads CASRTGQGSEKLFF. DNA of the CDR3: TGCGCCAGCAGGACCGGACAGGGAAGTGAAAAACTGTTTTTT.